This T cell receptor beta chain was profiled in a study of OX40 agonist ivuxolimab in advanced cancers. At the level of the study: Patients were dosed intravenously with ivuxolimab at 0.01 to 10 mg/kg every 2 weeks. Partial responses were achieved by three patients, of whom one had hepatocellular carcinoma and two had cutaneous melanoma. The study, taken as a whole, reports: Blood T cells, both CD4+ and CD8+, expanded clonally by week 6 at 0.1 to 3.0 mg/kg. Partly responding patients at 0.1-3.0 mg/kg showed some of the smallest clonal expansion.

Assay used: immunoSEQ multiplex PCR; TCRdb lists only in-frame clones, some missing. The sample holds more than 100,000 clones, just over 90% seen once. About this clone: The antigen is not known.

V gave up 1 base and J gave up 5 bases; unmatched junction bases: 7. The CDR3 sequence is 17 residues long. Germline lookup yields CDR1 KGHSH and CDR2 LQKENI. The TCR sequence derives from an adult with an advanced solid tumor such as melanoma, head and neck, liver or kidney cancer. This specimen was CD4+ or CD8+ T cells sorted from blood, taken in a trial of the OX40 agonist ivuxolimab. V gene TRBV18 combines with J gene TRBJ2-3; TRBD2 matches at 12 bases. CDR3 DNA sequence: TGTGCCAGCTCACCACTGCGACTAGCGGGGGTTGGAGATACGCAGTATTTT. Its translation: CASSPLRLAGVGDTQYF.